This T cell receptor (beta chain) was captured by sequencing in a study of blood T cell repertoires in COVID-19. On the study more broadly: COVID-19 samples collected from the United States, Italy and Spain covered acute and convalescent phases. PBMCs, B-cell-depleted T cells, or T cells provided the cDNA or gDNA that made up the material.

Original methodology: Quantification of nucleated cells was approximated via reference gene primer amplification. TCRdb's table, derived via immunoSEQ multiplex PCR, lists solely in-frame clones and lacks some. The DNA gave D and trimming, while V, J and clone size come from that table. This sample carries roughly 360,000 clones, 70% to 90% of them seen once, and the ten largest clones take 1.3%. Clinical history reported by participants formed the basis on which cohorts were assigned. The germline V gene encodes CDR1 KGHSH and CDR2 LQKENI. Losses at the gene ends were 3 bases for V and 7 bases for J; bases not matched to a gene: 9. This CDR3 spans 15 amino acids.

V usage is TRBV18 and J usage is TRBJ2-1, with 7 bases lining up with TRBD2. The sample taken for sequencing was PBMCs or T cells enriched from blood (not recorded which). The TCR sequence derives from a man younger than 40 who had recovered from COVID-19. CDR3 DNA: TGTGCCAGCTCACCGCGAACGGGGGGAAGGAATGAGCAGTTCTTC. Protein: CASSPRTGGRNEQFF.